The 20 T cell receptor beta chains below were found in one sample sequenced in a study of blood T cell repertoires in COVID-19. Generated by immunoSEQ multiplex PCR, the TCRdb table keeps only in-frame clones and is missing some. The table includes around 150,000 clones, over 90% detected once. The sample taken for sequencing was peripheral blood. Receptor source: a woman aged 55 to 70 with COVID-19, enrolled during active disease.

The CDR3 DNA reads as TGTGCCAGCAGTGATCTCAGGGGGAGGACTGAAGCTTTCTTT. Translated, it gives CASSDLRGRTEAFF. V and J are TRBV25-1 and TRBJ1-1; 7 bases are a match to TRBD1. The CDR3 sequence is 14 residues long. After removal of 3 bases from V and 5 bases from J, the junction contained 6 bases not matched to a gene. CDR1 and CDR2 (germline): MGHDK, SYGVNS.

The chain links TRBV5-6 to TRBJ2-7, with D hard to call. The V end was cut by 5 bases, the J end by 2 bases, with 11 bases between. The CDR3 is made up of 13 amino acids. Germline CDR1 SGHDT, CDR2 YYEEEE. The CDR3 bases are TGTGCCAGCAGTTCGCTGGAGACCTACGAGCAGTACTTC. Its translation: CASSSLETYEQYF.

The CDR3 region is CASSPPGGGYTF. CDR3 sequence (DNA): TGTGCCAGCAGCCCCCCGGGGGGCGGCTACACCTTC. The chain employs TRBV7-9 and TRBJ1-2; tentative D call: TRBD1 (6 bases). Germline CDR1 reads SEHNR; CDR2 reads FQNEAQ (reference sequence). CDR3 length: 12 residues. The germline V and J ends were trimmed by 5 bases and 8 bases, with 12 bases remaining between them.

This clone was counted a few times. The V gene is TRBV4-3, the J gene TRBJ1-2; the match to TRBD1 covers 7 bases. The CDR3 loop spans 15 amino acids. Germline CDR1 and CDR2: LGHNA and YSLEER. After removal of 0 bases from V and 2 bases from J, the junction contained 3 bases not matched to a gene. The DNA for the CDR3 is TGCGCCAGCAGCCAAGAGGGACAGCCGAACTATGGCTACACCTTC. Protein: CASSQEGQPNYGYTF.

The chain employs TRBV7-9 and TRBJ1-5; D ambiguous. V was clipped by 5 bases and J by 1 base, with 6 bases between them. CDR1 and CDR2 (germline): SEHNR, FQNEAQ (reference sequence). The CDR3 is made up of 13 amino acids. As DNA, the CDR3 is TGTGCCAGCAGCCCCCTAAGCAATCAGCCCCAGCATTTT. Residues: CASSPLSNQPQHF.

The rearrangement joins TRBV6-6 to TRBJ1-1; TRBD1 is a possible D gene (5 bases). Germline CDR1 and CDR2: MNHNY and SVGAGI (reference sequence). The ends were cut back, 2 bases at V and 3 bases at J, with 7 bases in the middle. CDR3 size: 13 residues. Written as DNA, the CDR3 is TGTGCCAGCAGTTACGCGGGGGACACTGAAGCTTTCTTT. Amino acid sequence: CASSYAGDTEAFF.

The chain carries TRBV4-2 and TRBJ1-3; 7 bases match TRBD1. The germline gives CDR1 LGHNA, CDR2 YNFKEQ. Losses at the gene ends were 0 bases for V and 4 bases for J; bases not matched to a gene: 3. The CDR3 covers 15 residues. For the CDR3, the DNA is TGTGCCAGCAGCCAAGACGGGACAGAAGGAAACACCATATATTTT. Translated: CASSQDGTEGNTIYF.

This clone was recorded only once. J is TRBJ1-1 and V is TRBV19; tentative D call: TRBD1 (5 bases). CDR1 is LNHDA, CDR2 SQIVND, per germline (reference sequence). The CDR3 totals 15 residues. V was pared by 7 bases and J by 7 bases, with 22 bases between. CDR3 loop: CASTLSAGGSNEAFF. The CDR3, as DNA: TGTGCCAGTACCCTCTCGGCCGGGGGAAGTAATGAAGCTTTCTTT. Full variable domain (outside the CDR3, taken from reference TRBV19 and TRBJ1-1): DGGITQSPKYLFRKEGQNVTLSCEQNLNHDAMYWYRQDPGQGLRLIYYSQIVNDFQKGDIAEGYSVSREKKESFPLTVTSAQKNPTAFYLCASTLSAGGSNEAFFGQGTRLTVV.

CDR3 sequence: CASSLGREETQYF. CDR3 sequence (DNA): TGCGCCAGCAGCTTGGGTCGAGAAGAGACCCAGTACTTC. The genes are TRBV5-1 and TRBJ2-5; D ambiguous. The ends were cut back, 0 bases at V and 3 bases at J, with 6 bases in the middle. Looked up from germline, CDR1 is SGHRS and CDR2 is YFSETQ. This CDR3 comprises 13 residues.

The gene calls are TRBV3-1 (or the pseudogene TRBV3-2) and TRBJ1-2; tentative D call: TRBD1 (6 bases). CDR3 length: 12 residues. V dropped 5 bases and J dropped 4 bases, with 8 bases sitting between them. CDR1 and CDR2 from the germline V gene are LGHDT and YNNKEL (reference sequence). CDR3 in amino acids: CASSTGLYGYTF. CDR3 nucleotides: TGTGCCAGCAGCACAGGGCTCTATGGCTACACCTTC.

The chain employs TRBV2 and TRBJ1-2, with TRBD1 matching 11 bases. The J segment lost 7 bases and the V segment lost 6 bases, leaving 4 bases of the junction unmatched. This CDR3 has 13 amino acids. Germline V CDR1 and CDR2: SNHLY, FYNNEI. CDR3 in amino acids: CASRGQGAGGYTF. Written as DNA, the CDR3 is TGTGCCAGCAGAGGACAGGGGGCGGGTGGCTACACCTTC.

The chain links TRBV4-1 to TRBJ2-5, with a possible D match to TRBD2 (5 bases). Per the germline V gene, CDR1 is MGHRA and CDR2 is YSYEKL. Trimming removed 1 base at V and 8 bases at J, with 14 bases between. This CDR3 has 14 residues. The CDR3 DNA reads as TGCGCCAGCAGCCAAGGGTTCTCGGGGAGTACCCAGTACTTC. Protein sequence: CASSQGFSGSTQYF.

The count of this clone is one. The V call is TRBV7-8, the J call TRBJ1-5; 9 bases agree with TRBD1. This CDR3 is built from 15 residues. With V trimmed by 5 bases and J by 6 bases, 8 bases remained unmatched. Germline V gives CDR1 SGHVS, CDR2 FQNEAQ. CDR3 region: CASSAHRGLGQPQHF. CDR3 DNA sequence: TGTGCCAGCAGCGCACACAGGGGGCTCGGTCAGCCCCAGCATTTT.

The DNA for the CDR3 is TGTGCCAGCAGCTTAGGCGAGGGGAGGCCCCAAGAGACCCAGTACTTC. Amino acids: CASSLGEGRPQETQYF. This chain connects TRBV7-3 to TRBJ2-5; the D gene is possibly TRBD2 (6 bases). Germline CDR1 SGHTA, CDR2 FQGTGA. CDR3 length: 16 residues. The ends were cut back, 2 bases at V and 1 base at J, with 14 bases in the middle.

Written as DNA, the CDR3 is TGTGCCTGGAGTGTGAGTAGCTCCTACGAGCAGTACTTC. Its translation is CAWSVSSSYEQYF. This sequence joins TRBV30 and TRBJ2-7; no reliable D call. CDR1 and CDR2 (germline): GTSNPN, SVGIG (reference sequence). CDR3 length equals 13 residues. Trimming cost V 0 bases and J 0 bases, with 6 bases left between them.

The chain has TRBV4-3 and TRBJ2-7; 10 bases line up with TRBD2. The CDR3 sequence is 15 residues long. Germline CDR1 reads LGHNA; CDR2 reads YSLEER. The V gene end was trimmed by 1 base and the J gene end by 12 bases; junction bases not matched to a gene: 12. This CDR3 is CASSQGKWASGGLYF. The CDR3 nucleotides read TGCGCCAGCAGCCAAGGAAAATGGGCTAGCGGGGGTCTGTACTTC.

This CDR3 is CASRTGREVTGGELFF. Here the CDR3 DNA reads TGCGCCAGCAGGACTGGTCGGGAGGTGACTGGCGGGGAGCTGTTTTTT. The chain joins TRBV5-1 to TRBJ2-2, with 7 nucleotides matching TRBD2. Trimming removed 5 bases from V and 7 bases from J; junction bases left unmatched: 14. The V gene's germline CDR1 is SGHRS and CDR2 YFSETQ. This CDR3 comprises 16 residues.

V gene TRBV7-9 combines with J gene TRBJ1-4; 8 bases are a match to TRBD1. The CDR3 runs 16 residues. Germline lookup yields CDR1 SEHNR and CDR2 FQNEAQ (reference sequence). V was pared by 4 bases and J by 6 bases, with 10 bases of the junction left unmatched. CDR3 DNA: TGTGCCAGCAGCTCGAGGAGACAGGGGACCCATGAAAAACTGTTTTTT. Amino acid sequence: CASSSRRQGTHEKLFF. Full variable domain (missing parts from reference TRBV7-9 and TRBJ1-4): DTGVSQNPRHKITKRGQNVTFRCDPISEHNRLYWYRQTLGQGPEFLTYFQNEAQLEKSRLLSDRFSAERPKGSFSTLEIQRTEQGDSAMYLCASSSRRQGTHEKLFFGSGTQLSVL.

The CDR3 spells CASSQRGGLNTGELFF. As DNA, the CDR3 is TGTGCCAGCAGCCAAAGGGGGGGGTTGAACACCGGGGAGCTGTTTTTT. The V gene is TRBV4-2, the J gene TRBJ2-2; D may be TRBD2 (7 bases). CDR3 size: 16 residues. V was clipped by 2 bases and J by 1 base, with 11 bases between them. Per the germline V gene, CDR1 is LGHNA and CDR2 is YNFKEQ.

The chain joins TRBV18 to TRBJ1-6; 7 bases align to TRBD1. Germline V lookup: CDR1 KGHSH, CDR2 LQKENI. J was trimmed by 10 bases and V by 0 bases; bases with no gene match: 9. This CDR3 has 16 residues. CDR3 nucleotides: TGTGCCAGCTCACCACCCAGCAGGGGGGCTCGATCACCCCTCCACTTT. As protein: CASSPPSRGARSPLHF.